This TCR beta chain appears in the sequencing data of a study of shared clonotypes between healthy human individuals. Study as a whole: Per donor, CD8 memory used one plate, CD8 naive used two, CD4 memory used three and CD4 naive used three.

The method was immunoSEQ multiplex PCR; TCRdb's version includes in-frame clones alone and lacks a portion of them. This table holds more than 1,200,000 clones, approximately 98.5% found once. This CDR3 contains 14 residues. Germline values: CDR1 SGHTA, CDR2 FQGNSA. The ends lost 4 bases at V and 2 bases at J; junction bases unmatched: 2. This clone was counted once. Donors were healthy HIV-negative adults without recent acute infections or vaccinations. This chain connects TRBV7-2 to TRBJ2-5; TRBD2 matches at 9 bases. This sequence originates from a man aged 25-45 years in good health. Sequenced: naive CD4+ T cells sorted from blood. This sample's subset: CD45RA+ positively selected. The CDR3, as DNA: TGTGCCAGCAGCTCTCTAGCGGGGCAAGAGACCCAGTACTTC. Protein: CASSSLAGQETQYF.